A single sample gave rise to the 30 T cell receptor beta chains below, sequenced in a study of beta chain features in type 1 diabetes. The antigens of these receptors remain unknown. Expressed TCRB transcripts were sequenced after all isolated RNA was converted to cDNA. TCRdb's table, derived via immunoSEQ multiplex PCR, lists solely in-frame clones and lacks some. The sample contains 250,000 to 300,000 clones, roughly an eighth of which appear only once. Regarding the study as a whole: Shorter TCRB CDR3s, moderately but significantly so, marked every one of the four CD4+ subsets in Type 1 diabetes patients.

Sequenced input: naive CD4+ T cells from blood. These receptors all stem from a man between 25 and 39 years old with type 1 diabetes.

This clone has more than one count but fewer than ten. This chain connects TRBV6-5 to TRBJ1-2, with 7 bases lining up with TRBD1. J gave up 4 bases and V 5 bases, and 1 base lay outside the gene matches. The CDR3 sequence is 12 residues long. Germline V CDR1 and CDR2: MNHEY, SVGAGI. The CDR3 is CASSNRGYGYTF. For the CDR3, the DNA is TGTGCCAGCAGTAACAGGGGCTATGGCTACACCTTC.

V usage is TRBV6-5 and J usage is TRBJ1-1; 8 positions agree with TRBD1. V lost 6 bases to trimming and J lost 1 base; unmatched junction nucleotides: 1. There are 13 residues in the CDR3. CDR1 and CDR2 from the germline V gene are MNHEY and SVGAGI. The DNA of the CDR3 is TGTGCCAGCAGCGGACAGGGGAACACTGAAGCTTTCTTT. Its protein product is CASSGQGNTEAFF.

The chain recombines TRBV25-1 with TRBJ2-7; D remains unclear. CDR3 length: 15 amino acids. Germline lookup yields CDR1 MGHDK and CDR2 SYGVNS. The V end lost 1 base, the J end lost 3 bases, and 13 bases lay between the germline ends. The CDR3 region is CASSELSARSYEQYF. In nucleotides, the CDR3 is TGTGCCAGCAGTGAATTAAGCGCGAGGAGCTACGAGCAGTACTTC.

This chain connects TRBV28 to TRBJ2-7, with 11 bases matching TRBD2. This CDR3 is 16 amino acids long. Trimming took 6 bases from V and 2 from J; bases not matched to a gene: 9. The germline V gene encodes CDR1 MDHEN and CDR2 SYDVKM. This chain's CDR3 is CASSVYSGRETYEQYF. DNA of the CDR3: TGTGCCAGCAGCGTCTATAGCGGGAGGGAGACCTACGAGCAGTACTTC.

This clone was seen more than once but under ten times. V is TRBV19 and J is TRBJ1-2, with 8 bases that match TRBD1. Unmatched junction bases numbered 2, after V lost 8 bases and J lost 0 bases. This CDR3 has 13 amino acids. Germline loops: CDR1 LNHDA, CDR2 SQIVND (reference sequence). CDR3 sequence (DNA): TGTGCCAGTTTGGACAGGGCTAACTATGGCTACACCTTC. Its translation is CASLDRANYGYTF.

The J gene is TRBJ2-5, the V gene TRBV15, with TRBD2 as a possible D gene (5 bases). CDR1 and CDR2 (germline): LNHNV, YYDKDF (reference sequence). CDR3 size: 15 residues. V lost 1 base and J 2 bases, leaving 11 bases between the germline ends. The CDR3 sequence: CATSRALTGQETQYF. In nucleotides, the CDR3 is TGTGCCACCAGCAGAGCATTGACGGGACAAGAGACCCAGTACTTC.

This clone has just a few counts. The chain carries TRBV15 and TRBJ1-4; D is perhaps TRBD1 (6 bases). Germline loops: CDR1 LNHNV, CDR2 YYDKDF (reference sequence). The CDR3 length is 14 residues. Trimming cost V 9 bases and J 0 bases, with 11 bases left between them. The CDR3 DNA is TGTGCCACAAAACAGGGCACAACTAATGAAAAACTGTTTTTT. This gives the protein CATKQGTTNEKLFF.

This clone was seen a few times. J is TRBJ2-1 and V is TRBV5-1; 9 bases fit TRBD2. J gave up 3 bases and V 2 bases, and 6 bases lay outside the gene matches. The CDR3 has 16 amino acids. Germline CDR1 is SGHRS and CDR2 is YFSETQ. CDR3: CASSFLSGSHYNEQFF. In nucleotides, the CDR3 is TGCGCCAGCAGCTTCCTTAGCGGGAGTCACTACAATGAGCAGTTCTTC.

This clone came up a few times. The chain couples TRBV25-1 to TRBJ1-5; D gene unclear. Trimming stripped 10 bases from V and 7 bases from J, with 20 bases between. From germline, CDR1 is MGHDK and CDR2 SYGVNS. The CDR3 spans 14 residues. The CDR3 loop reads CATSPDWVGQPQHF. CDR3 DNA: TGTGCCACCTCCCCGGACTGGGTAGGGCAGCCCCAGCATTTT. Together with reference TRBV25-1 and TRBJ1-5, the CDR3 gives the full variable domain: EADIYQTPRYLVIGTGKKITLECSQTMGHDKMYWYQQDPGMELHLIHYSYGVNSTEKGDLSSESTVSRIRTEHFPLTLESARPSHTSQYLCATSPDWVGQPQHFGDGTRLSIL.

The CDR3 DNA is TGTGCCAGCAGGCAGGGCTATGGCTACACCTTC. Amino acid sequence: CASRQGYGYTF. This chain uses TRBV9 with TRBJ1-2; D might be TRBD1 (5 bases). The germline V and J ends were trimmed by 5 bases and 4 bases, with 6 bases remaining between them. From germline, CDR1 is SGDLS and CDR2 YYNGEE. CDR3 length: 11 amino acids.

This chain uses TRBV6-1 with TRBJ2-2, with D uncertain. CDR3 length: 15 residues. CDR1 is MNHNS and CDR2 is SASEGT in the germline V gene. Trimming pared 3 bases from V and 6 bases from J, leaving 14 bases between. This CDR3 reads CASSDRSLTSGELFF. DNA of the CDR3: TGTGCCAGCAGTGACAGGTCCCTAACCTCCGGGGAGCTGTTTTTT.

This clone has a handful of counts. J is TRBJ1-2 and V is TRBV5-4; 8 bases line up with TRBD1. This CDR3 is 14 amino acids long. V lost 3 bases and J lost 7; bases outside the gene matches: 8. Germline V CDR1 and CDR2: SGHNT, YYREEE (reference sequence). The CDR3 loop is CASSSGQEWRGYTF. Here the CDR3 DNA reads TGTGCCAGCAGCTCGGGACAGGAATGGCGTGGCTACACCTTC.

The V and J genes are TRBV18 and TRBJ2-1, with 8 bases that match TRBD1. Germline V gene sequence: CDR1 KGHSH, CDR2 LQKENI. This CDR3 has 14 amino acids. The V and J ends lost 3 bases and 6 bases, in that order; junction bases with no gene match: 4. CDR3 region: CASSPGQERNEQFF. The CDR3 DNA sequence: TGTGCCAGCTCACCGGGACAGGAACGCAATGAGCAGTTCTTC.

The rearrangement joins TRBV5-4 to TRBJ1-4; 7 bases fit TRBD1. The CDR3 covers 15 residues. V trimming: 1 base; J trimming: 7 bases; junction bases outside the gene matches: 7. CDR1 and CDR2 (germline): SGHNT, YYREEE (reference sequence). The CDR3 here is CASSLTGAGSEKLFF. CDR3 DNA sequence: TGTGCCAGCAGCTTGACAGGGGCGGGGAGTGAAAAACTGTTTTTT.

CDR3 residues: CSVEFNPVEDEQFF. Written as DNA, the CDR3 is TGCAGCGTTGAGTTTAATCCAGTGGAGGATGAGCAGTTCTTC. The chain combines TRBV29-1 with TRBJ2-1; TRBD2 is a possible D gene (5 bases). CDR1 and CDR2 from the germline V gene are SQVTM and ANQGSEA. V lost 3 bases, J lost 8 bases, and 17 bases lay in between. The CDR3 covers 14 residues.

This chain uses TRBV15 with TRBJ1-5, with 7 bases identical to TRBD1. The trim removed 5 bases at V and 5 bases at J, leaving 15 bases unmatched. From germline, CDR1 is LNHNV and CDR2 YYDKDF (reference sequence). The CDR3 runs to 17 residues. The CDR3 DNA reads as TGTGCCACCAGCGGCGAAAGAGCCGACAGGGTTGATCAGCCCCAGCATTTT. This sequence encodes CATSGERADRVDQPQHF.

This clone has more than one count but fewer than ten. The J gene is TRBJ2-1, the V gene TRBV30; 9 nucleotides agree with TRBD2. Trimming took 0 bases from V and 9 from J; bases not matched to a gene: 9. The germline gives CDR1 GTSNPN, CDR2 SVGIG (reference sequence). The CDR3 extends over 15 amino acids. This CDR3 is CAWSVQAGGGGEQFF. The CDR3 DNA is TGTGCCTGGAGTGTACAAGCGGGAGGAGGGGGTGAGCAGTTCTTC.

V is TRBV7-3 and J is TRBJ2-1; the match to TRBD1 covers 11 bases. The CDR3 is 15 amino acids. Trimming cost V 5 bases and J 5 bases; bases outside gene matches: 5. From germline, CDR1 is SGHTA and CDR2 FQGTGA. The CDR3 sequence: CASSRGTGGNNEQFF. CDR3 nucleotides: TGTGCCAGCAGCCGAGGGACAGGGGGAAACAATGAGCAGTTCTTC. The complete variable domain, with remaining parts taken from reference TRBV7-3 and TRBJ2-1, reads GAGVSQTPSNKVTEKGKYVELRCDPISGHTALYWYRQSLGQGPEFLIYFQGTGAADDSGLPNDRFFAVRPEGSVSTLKIQRTERGDSAVYLCASSRGTGGNNEQFFGPGTRLTVL.

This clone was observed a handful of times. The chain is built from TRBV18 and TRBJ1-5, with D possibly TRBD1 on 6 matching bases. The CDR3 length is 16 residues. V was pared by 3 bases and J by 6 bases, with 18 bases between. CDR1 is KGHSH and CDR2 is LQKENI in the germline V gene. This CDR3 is CASSPDLGTHSQPQHF. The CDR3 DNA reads TGTGCCAGCTCACCCGACTTAGGGACACATAGTCAGCCCCAGCATTTT.

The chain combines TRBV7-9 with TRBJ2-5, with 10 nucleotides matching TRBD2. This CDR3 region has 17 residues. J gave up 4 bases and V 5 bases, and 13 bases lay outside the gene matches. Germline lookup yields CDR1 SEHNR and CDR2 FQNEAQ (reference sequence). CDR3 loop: CASSVGLAAWSPETQYF. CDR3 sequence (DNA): TGTGCCAGCAGCGTCGGACTAGCGGCCTGGAGTCCAGAGACCCAGTACTTC.

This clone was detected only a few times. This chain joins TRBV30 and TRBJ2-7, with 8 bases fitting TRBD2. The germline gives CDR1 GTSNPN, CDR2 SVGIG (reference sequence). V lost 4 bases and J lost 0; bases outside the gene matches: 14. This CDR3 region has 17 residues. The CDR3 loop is CAWKGTSGRLSSYEQYF. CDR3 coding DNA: TGTGCCTGGAAAGGAACTAGCGGTCGACTGAGCTCCTACGAGCAGTACTTC.

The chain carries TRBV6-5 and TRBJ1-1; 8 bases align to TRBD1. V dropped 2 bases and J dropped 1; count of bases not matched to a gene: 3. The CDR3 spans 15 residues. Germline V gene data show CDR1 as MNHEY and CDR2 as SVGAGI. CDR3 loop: CASSYVGTGNTEAFF. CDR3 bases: TGTGCCAGCAGTTACGTCGGGACAGGGAACACTGAAGCTTTCTTT.

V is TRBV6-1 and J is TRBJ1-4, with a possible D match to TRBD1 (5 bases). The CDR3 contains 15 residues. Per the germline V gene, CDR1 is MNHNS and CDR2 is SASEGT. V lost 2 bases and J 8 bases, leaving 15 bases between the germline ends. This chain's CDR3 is CASSERGARYEKLFF. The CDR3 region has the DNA TGTGCCAGCAGTGAAAGGGGCGCACGGTACGAAAAACTGTTTTTT.

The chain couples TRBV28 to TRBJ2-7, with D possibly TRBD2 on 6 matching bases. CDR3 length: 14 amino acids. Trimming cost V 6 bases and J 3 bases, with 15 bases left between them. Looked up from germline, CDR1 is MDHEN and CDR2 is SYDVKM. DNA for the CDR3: TGTGCCAGCAGGCAGCAGGGAGGTGGCTACGAGCAGTACTTC. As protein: CASRQQGGGYEQYF.

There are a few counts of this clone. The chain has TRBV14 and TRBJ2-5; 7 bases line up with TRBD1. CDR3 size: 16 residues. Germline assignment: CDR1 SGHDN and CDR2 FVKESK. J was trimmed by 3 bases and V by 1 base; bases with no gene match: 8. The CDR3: CASSQARQGVKETQYF. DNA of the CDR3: TGTGCCAGCAGCCAAGCGAGACAGGGCGTAAAAGAGACCCAGTACTTC.

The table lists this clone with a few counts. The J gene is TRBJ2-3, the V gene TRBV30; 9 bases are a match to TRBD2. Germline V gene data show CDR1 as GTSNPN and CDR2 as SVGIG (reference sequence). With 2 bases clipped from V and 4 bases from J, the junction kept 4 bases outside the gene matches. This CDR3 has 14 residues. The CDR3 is CAWSLAGRSDTQYF. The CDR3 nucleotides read TGTGCCTGGAGTCTAGCGGGAAGGTCAGATACGCAGTATTTT.

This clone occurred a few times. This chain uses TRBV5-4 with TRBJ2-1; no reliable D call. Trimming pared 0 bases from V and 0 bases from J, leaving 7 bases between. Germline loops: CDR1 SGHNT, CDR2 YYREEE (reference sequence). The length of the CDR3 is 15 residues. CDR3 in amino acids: CASSLDISSYNEQFF. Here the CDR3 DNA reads TGTGCCAGCAGCTTGGATATCAGCTCCTACAATGAGCAGTTCTTC.

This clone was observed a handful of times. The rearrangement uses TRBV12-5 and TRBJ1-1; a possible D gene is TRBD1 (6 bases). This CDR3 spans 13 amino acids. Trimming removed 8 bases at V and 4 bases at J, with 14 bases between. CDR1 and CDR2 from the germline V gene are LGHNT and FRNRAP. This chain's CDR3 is CASSLRGATEAFF. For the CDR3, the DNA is TGTGCTAGTTCTCTCAGGGGAGCCACTGAAGCTTTCTTT.

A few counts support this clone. DNA for the CDR3: TGTGCCAGCAGCTTAGAGTGGCAGGACAATGAGCAGTTCTTC. Residues: CASSLEWQDNEQFF. The chain recombines TRBV11-1 with TRBJ2-1; D is undetermined. Germline CDR1 SGHAT, CDR2 FQDESV (reference sequence). The V gene lost 1 base and the J gene lost 5 bases, with 9 bases spanning the gap. The CDR3 is 14 amino acids. The full variable domain, rest sourced from reference TRBV11-1 and TRBJ2-1, is EAEVAQSPRYKITEKSQAVAFWCDPISGHATLYWYRQILGQGPELLVQFQDESVVDDSQLPKDRFSAERLKGVDSTLKIQPAELGDSAMYLCASSLEWQDNEQFFGPGTRLTVL.

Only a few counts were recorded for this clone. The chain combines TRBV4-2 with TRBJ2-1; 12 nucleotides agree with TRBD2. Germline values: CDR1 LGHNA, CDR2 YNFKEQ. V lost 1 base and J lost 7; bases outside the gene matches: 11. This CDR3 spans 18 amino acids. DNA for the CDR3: TGTGCCAGCAGCCAAGCTTCCCTAGCGGGAGGGCCAAGGAATGAGCAGTTCTTC. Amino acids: CASSQASLAGGPRNEQFF.